In its sample, the clone carrying this T cell receptor beta chain was seen a few times. Per the authors' pipeline: It was from reference gene primer amplification that nucleated cell counts were estimated. Some clones are missing from TCRdb's copy, which holds only in-frame ones; the method was immunoSEQ multiplex PCR. V, J and clone size reflect that table, while D and trimming were determined from the DNA. The sample lists roughly 86,000 clones, about four fifths occurring once. The entry originates in a study of blood T cell repertoires in COVID-19. Study-wide background: COVID-19 samples, acute and convalescent, were from the United States, Italy and Spain.

Germline CDR1 LGHDT, CDR2 YNNKEL (reference sequence). V shed 5 bases and J shed 0 bases, with 13 bases lying between them. The CDR3 totals 15 residues. The rearrangement joins TRBV3-1 (or the pseudogene TRBV3-2) to TRBJ2-5, with D possibly TRBD2 on 5 matching bases. This sequence originates from a woman in her 70s with acute or convalescent COVID-19. Input material: peripheral blood. In DNA, the CDR3 is TGTGCCAGCAGCGCGGACTCTATGTACCAAGAGACCCAGTACTTC. Translating it yields CASSADSMYQETQYF.